This T cell receptor beta chain is from a study of T-cell memory formation after mild COVID-19. Germline V CDR1 and CDR2: MNHNS, SASEGT. The length of the CDR3 is 14 residues. Unmatched junction bases numbered 5, after V lost 7 bases and J lost 2 bases. A 5'RACE reaction primed in the constant segment made cDNA libraries of TCR alpha and TCR beta, and these carried sample barcodes and UMIs. TCRdb reprocessed the 5' RACE reads via MiXCR and lists one record per CDR3 protein. The data hold approximately 350,000 distinct CDR3 sequences, with under 30% observed a single time. This clonotype showed up just a few times. What it recognizes is unknown. Findings of the study overall: A second wave of clones peaked on day 37, and their SARS-CoV-2 specificity went unconfirmed.

Sequenced input: PBMCs or a T cell subset sorted from them (not recorded which). This clonotype was obtained from an adult woman who had mild COVID-19 (a few samples of this study predate the infection). Cell type and time point are not known. J is TRBJ2-1 and V is TRBV6-1; TRBD1 matches at 7 bases. In DNA, the CDR3 is TGTGCCAGCATTAAAGGACAGGCCTACAATGAGCAGTTCTTC. This encodes CASIKGQAYNEQFF.